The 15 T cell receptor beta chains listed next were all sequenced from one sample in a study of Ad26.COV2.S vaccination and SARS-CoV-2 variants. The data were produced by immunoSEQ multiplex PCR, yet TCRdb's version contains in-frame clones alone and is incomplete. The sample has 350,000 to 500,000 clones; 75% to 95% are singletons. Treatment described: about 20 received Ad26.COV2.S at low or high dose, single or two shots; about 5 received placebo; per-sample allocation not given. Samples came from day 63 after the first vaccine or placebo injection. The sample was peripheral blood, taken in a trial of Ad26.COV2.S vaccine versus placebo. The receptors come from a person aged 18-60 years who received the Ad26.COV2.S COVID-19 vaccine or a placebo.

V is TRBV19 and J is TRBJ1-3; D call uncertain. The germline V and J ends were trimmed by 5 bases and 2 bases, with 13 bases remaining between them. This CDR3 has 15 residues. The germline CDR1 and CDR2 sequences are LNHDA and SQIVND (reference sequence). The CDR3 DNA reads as TGTGCCAGTAGTCAACGGGTAATCACTGGAAACACCATATATTTT. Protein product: CASSQRVITGNTIYF.

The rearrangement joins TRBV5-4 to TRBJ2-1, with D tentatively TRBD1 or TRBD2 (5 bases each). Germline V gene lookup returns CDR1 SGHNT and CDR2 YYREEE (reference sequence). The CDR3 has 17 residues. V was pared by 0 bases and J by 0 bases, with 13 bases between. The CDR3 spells CASSLGGPASSYNEQFF. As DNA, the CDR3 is TGTGCCAGCAGCTTGGGGGGACCCGCCAGCTCCTACAATGAGCAGTTCTTC.

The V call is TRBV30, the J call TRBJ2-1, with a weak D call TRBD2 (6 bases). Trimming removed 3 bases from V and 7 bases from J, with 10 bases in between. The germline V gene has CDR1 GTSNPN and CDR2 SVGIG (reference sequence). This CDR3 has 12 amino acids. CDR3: CAWSPRGNEQFF. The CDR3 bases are TGTGCCTGGAGCCCCCGGGGGAATGAGCAGTTCTTC.

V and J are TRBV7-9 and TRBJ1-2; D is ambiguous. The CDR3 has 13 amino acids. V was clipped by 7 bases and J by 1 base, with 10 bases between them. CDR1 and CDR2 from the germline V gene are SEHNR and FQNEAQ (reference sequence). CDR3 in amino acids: CASTPDGNYGYTF. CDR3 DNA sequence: TGTGCCAGCACCCCGGACGGTAACTATGGCTACACCTTC.

This chain's CDR3 is CSASPPRGYTF. CDR3 coding DNA: TGCAGTGCTTCACCCCCGAGAGGCTACACCTTC. This chain joins TRBV20-1 and TRBJ1-2; the D is unclear. The ends were cut back, 5 bases at V and 8 bases at J, with 12 bases in the middle. CDR1 and CDR2 from the germline V gene are DFQATT and SNEGSKA (reference sequence). The CDR3 is 11 residues long.

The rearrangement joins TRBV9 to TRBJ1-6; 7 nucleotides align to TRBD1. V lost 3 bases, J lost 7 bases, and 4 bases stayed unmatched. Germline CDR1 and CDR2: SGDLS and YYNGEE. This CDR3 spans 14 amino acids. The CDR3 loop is CASSARQGNSPLHF. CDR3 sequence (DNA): TGTGCCAGCAGCGCCCGACAGGGCAATTCACCCCTCCACTTT.

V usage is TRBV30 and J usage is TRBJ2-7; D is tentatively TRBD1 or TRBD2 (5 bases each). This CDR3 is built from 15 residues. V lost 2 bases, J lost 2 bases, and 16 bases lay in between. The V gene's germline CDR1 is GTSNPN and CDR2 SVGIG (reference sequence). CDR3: CAWSKGSGPTYEQYF. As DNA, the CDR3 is TGTGCCTGGAGTAAGGGGTCGGGACCCACCTACGAGCAGTACTTC. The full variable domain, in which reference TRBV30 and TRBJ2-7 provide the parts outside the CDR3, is SQTIHQWPATLVQPVGSPLSLECTVEGTSNPNLYWYRQAAGRGLQLLFYSVGIGQISSEVPQNLSASRPQDRQFILSSKKLLLSDSGFYLCAWSKGSGPTYEQYFGPGTRLTVT.

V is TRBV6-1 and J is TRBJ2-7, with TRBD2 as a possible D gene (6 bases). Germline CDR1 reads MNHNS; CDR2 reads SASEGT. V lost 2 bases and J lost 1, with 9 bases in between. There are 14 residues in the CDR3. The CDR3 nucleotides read TGTGCCAGCAGTGAAAAAGGACTATCCTACGAGCAGTACTTC. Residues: CASSEKGLSYEQYF.

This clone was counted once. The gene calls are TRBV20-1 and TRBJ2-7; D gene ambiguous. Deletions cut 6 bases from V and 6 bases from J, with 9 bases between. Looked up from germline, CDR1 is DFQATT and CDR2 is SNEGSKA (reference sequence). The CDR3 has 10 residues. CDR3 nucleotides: TGCAGTGCAGCAGATTCCGAGCAGTACTTC. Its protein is CSAADSEQYF.

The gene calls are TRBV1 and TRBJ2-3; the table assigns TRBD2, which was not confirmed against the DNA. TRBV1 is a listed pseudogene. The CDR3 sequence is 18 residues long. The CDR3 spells CTSTRGREADAGTDTQYF. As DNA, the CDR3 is TGCACCAGCACCCGGGGGCGGGAGGCCGACGCGGGGACAGATACGCAGTATTTT.

This chain's CDR3 is CASSYGTETTDTQYF. CDR3 DNA sequence: TGTGCCAGCAGTTACGGGACAGAGACCACAGATACGCAGTATTTT. The V and J genes are TRBV6-5 and TRBJ2-3; 7 bases align to TRBD1. The CDR3 covers 15 residues. Trimming at V came to 2 bases and at J to 2 bases, leaving 4 bases not matched to a gene. Germline V gene sequence: CDR1 MNHEY, CDR2 SVGAGI.

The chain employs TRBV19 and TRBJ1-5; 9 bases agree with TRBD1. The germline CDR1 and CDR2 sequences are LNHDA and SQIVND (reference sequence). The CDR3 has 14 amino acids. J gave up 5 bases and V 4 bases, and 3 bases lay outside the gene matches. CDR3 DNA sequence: TGTGCCAGTAGTACCTGGACAGGGGATCAGCCCCAGCATTTT. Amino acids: CASSTWTGDQPQHF.

The DNA of the CDR3 is TGTGCCAGCAGTCGGACACCCACCTACGAGCAGTACTTC. This gives the protein CASSRTPTYEQYF. The chain carries TRBV6-5 and TRBJ2-7; maybe TRBD1 (5 bases). The germline CDR1 and CDR2 sequences are MNHEY and SVGAGI. CDR3 length: 13 residues. The germline V and J ends were trimmed by 5 bases and 2 bases, with 10 bases remaining between them.

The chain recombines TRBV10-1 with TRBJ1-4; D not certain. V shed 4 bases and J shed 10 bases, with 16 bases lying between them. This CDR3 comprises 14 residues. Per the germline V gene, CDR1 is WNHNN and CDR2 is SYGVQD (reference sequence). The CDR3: CASSADWGSGKLFF. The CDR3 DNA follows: TGCGCCAGCAGTGCCGATTGGGGATCGGGAAAACTGTTTTTT.

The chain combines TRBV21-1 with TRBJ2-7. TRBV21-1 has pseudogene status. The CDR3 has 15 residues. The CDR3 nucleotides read TGTGCCAGCAGCAAAGTTGGGGGAGAGAGTGCCGAGCAGTACTTC. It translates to CASSKVGGESAEQYF.